A single sample is the source of the 32 T cell receptor beta chains below, sequenced in a study of T cell responses to AZD1222 COVID-19 vaccine. TCRdb's copy holds only in-frame clones and misses some; the assay was immunoSEQ multiplex PCR. Here the sample spans 90,000 to 130,000 clones, over 85% being singletons. The material sequenced was peripheral blood, taken 28 days after the second AZD1222 dose. These receptors all come from an adult who received the AZD1222 COVID-19 vaccine.

In this sample, this clone turned up once. The chain recombines TRBV21-1 with TRBJ2-7; the table's D call, TRBD1, was not checked against the DNA. TRBV21-1 is annotated as a pseudogene. The CDR3 loop spans 13 amino acids. The CDR3, as DNA: TGTGCCAGCAGCAGGGGGACACCTTACGAGCAGTACTTC. Translated, it gives CASSRGTPYEQYF.

The count of this clone is one. The V gene is TRBV23-1, the J gene TRBJ1-1, with 9 bases fitting TRBD1. TRBV23-1 falls under the ORF class, with uncertain function. The CDR3 loop spans 17 amino acids. V lost 2 bases and J lost 4; bases outside the gene matches: 11. DNA of the CDR3: TGCGCCAGCAGTCAAACCCCCGGGACAGGGAGGGGCACTGAAGCTTTCTTT. This encodes CASSQTPGTGRGTEAFF.

The chain carries TRBV28 and TRBJ1-2; maybe TRBD1 (5 bases). Germline CDR1 and CDR2: MDHEN and SYDVKM. The ends were cut back, 4 bases at V and 1 base at J, with 10 bases in the middle. The CDR3 runs to 14 residues. The CDR3 here is CASSSRQINYGYTF. The CDR3 DNA follows: TGTGCCAGCAGTTCTCGACAGATTAACTATGGCTACACCTTC.

The chain combines TRBV28 with TRBJ1-1, with D hard to call. Germline values: CDR1 MDHEN, CDR2 SYDVKM. V lost 7 bases and J lost 3, with 9 bases in between. The CDR3 is 12 residues long. This CDR3 is CASTVPYTEAFF. The CDR3 coding sequence is TGTGCCAGCACAGTCCCTTACACTGAAGCTTTCTTT.

The chain uses TRBV3-1 (or the pseudogene TRBV3-2) and TRBJ2-1; 8 bases are a match to TRBD2. CDR1 is LGHDT, CDR2 YNNKEL, per germline (reference sequence). Trimming cost V 0 bases and J 6 bases; bases outside gene matches: 4. This CDR3 spans 15 amino acids. CDR3 region: CASSQEWREANEQFF. Written as DNA, the CDR3 is TGTGCCAGCAGCCAAGAGTGGCGGGAGGCCAATGAGCAGTTCTTC.

This clone was detected only once. The J gene is TRBJ2-3, the V gene TRBV5-1, with TRBD2 matching over 14 bases. The germline V gene encodes CDR1 SGHRS and CDR2 YFSETQ. The CDR3 consists of 14 residues. The DNA of the CDR3 is TGCGTGACTAGCGGGAGGGGGAGCACAGATACGCAGTATTTT. Residues: CVTSGRGSTDTQYF.

The V and J genes are TRBV20-1 and TRBJ2-1; TRBD1 is a possible D gene (6 bases). V gave up 3 bases and J gave up 4 bases, with 22 bases separating them. In germline, CDR1 is DFQATT, CDR2 SNEGSKA (reference sequence). CDR3 size: 17 residues. The CDR3 sequence is CSASVLLSGHFYNEQFF. CDR3 DNA: TGCAGTGCTAGTGTACTATTATCGGGACACTTTTACAATGAGCAGTTCTTC.

This clone came up once. V and J are TRBV25-1 and TRBJ2-1, with TRBD2 as a possible D gene (6 bases). The CDR3 totals 13 residues. CDR1 MGHDK and CDR2 SYGVNS come from the germline V gene. The V gene lost 6 bases and the J gene lost 7 bases, with 13 bases spanning the gap. The DNA for the CDR3 is TGTGCCAGCAGCCGGGGGAGCGGGAATGAGCAGTTCTTC. Its protein is CASSRGSGNEQFF.

The chain is built from TRBV7-9 and TRBJ2-3, with no clear D. V lost 5 bases and J 2 bases, leaving 11 bases between the germline ends. The CDR3 length is 14 residues. Per the germline V gene, CDR1 is SEHNR and CDR2 is FQNEAQ (reference sequence). CDR3 DNA sequence: TGTGCCAGCAGCGGCCGGGTCCTCACAGATACGCAGTATTTT. It is translated as CASSGRVLTDTQYF.

This clone has only a few counts. The chain carries TRBV15 and TRBJ2-1; no firm D call. The V and J ends lost 0 bases and 4 bases respectively, with 10 bases between them. The CDR3 consists of 15 residues. Germline V lookup: CDR1 LNHNV, CDR2 YYDKDF (reference sequence). In nucleotides, the CDR3 is TGTGCCACCAGCAGAGATCGAACTCCTTACAATGAGCAGTTCTTC. Translation: CATSRDRTPYNEQFF.

The gene calls are TRBV27 and TRBJ1-3, with D perhaps TRBD1 (5 bases). Germline V gene data show CDR1 as MNHEY and CDR2 as SMNVEV (reference sequence). Trimming shortened V by 6 bases and J by 4 bases, and 22 bases separated the two germline ends. CDR3 length: 17 residues. The CDR3 coding sequence is TGTGCCAGCAGAGTATTAGGGACCCCCGGGTTCGGAAACACCATATATTTT. Protein: CASRVLGTPGFGNTIYF.

The chain links TRBV28 to TRBJ2-3; 7 nucleotides line up with TRBD1. After removal of 7 bases from V and 10 bases from J, the junction contained 8 bases not matched to a gene. The CDR3 covers 12 residues. Germline loops: CDR1 MDHEN, CDR2 SYDVKM. The CDR3, as DNA: TGTGCCAGCAATGACAGGGTGGATCCGCAGTATTTT. Its translation: CASNDRVDPQYF.

This chain joins TRBV12-2 and TRBJ2-7; the table gives TRBD2 as D, unverified against the DNA. TRBV12-2 is a pseudogene. This CDR3 has 16 amino acids. The CDR3 reads CASRLVGGKITYEQYF. Written as DNA, the CDR3 is TGTGCAAGTCGCTTAGTTGGCGGGAAAATCACCTACGAGCAGTACTTC.

The V gene is TRBV10-3, the J gene TRBJ2-1, with TRBD1 identical over 9 bases. The CDR3 runs 18 residues. CDR1 is ENHRY, CDR2 SYGVKD, per germline. The V and J ends lost 4 bases and 4 bases, in that order; junction bases with no gene match: 14. The DNA of the CDR3 is TGTGCCATCAGTGGGGGCGGGACCACAGGGGGCTCGTACAATGAGCAGTTCTTC. It is translated as CAISGGGTTGGSYNEQFF.

This chain connects TRBV19 to TRBJ2-7, with 11 bases matching TRBD2. The CDR3 has 16 amino acids. The V gene's germline CDR1 is LNHDA and CDR2 SQIVND (reference sequence). V trimming: 4 bases; J trimming: 2 bases; junction bases outside the gene matches: 7. In DNA form, the CDR3 reads TGTGCCAGTAGTAGGCTAGCGGGGGGCTCTCCCTACGAGCAGTACTTC. This translates into CASSRLAGGSPYEQYF.

V is TRBV27 and J is TRBJ1-1; a possible D gene is TRBD1 (5 bases). The CDR3 is made up of 16 amino acids. The germline V gene has CDR1 MNHEY and CDR2 SMNVEV (reference sequence). V was trimmed by 6 bases and J by 2 bases, leaving 19 bases between them. The CDR3 bases are TGTGCCAGCAGGAGGGACGAGAGAAGGATTAACACTGAAGCTTTCTTT. Translated, it gives CASRRDERRINTEAFF.

The chain couples TRBV11-2 to TRBJ1-1, with D perhaps TRBD1 (6 bases). V was clipped by 4 bases and J by 1 base, with 10 bases between them. CDR3 length equals 14 residues. The germline gives CDR1 SGHAT, CDR2 FQNNGV. The CDR3 coding sequence is TGTGCCAGCAGCTACCCGGACAGGAACACTGAAGCTTTCTTT. Its translation is CASSYPDRNTEAFF.

The rearrangement uses TRBV10-3 and TRBJ2-5; 8 nucleotides agree with TRBD2. The J segment lost 1 base and the V segment lost 1 base, leaving 8 bases of the junction unmatched. Germline assignment: CDR1 ENHRY and CDR2 SYGVKD. The CDR3 length is 17 residues. CDR3 nucleotide sequence: TGTGCCATCAGTGAGTTTAGGAGCGGGGGCCCCCAAGAGACCCAGTACTTC. Its protein product is CAISEFRSGGPQETQYF.

The chain joins TRBV6-5 to TRBJ2-3, with D unresolved. The CDR3 has 12 amino acids. With 6 bases removed from V and 5 bases from J, the gap between germline ends came to 9 bases. In germline, CDR1 is MNHEY, CDR2 SVGAGI. As DNA, the CDR3 is TGTGCCAGCAGGTTAGCCGGAGATACGCAGTATTTT. Amino acid sequence: CASRLAGDTQYF.

The genes are TRBV5-4 and TRBJ2-2; D possibly corresponds to TRBD1 (6 bases). V was clipped by 0 bases and J by 0 bases, with 9 bases between them. CDR1 SGHNT and CDR2 YYREEE come from the germline V gene (reference sequence). This CDR3 has 16 amino acids. CDR3 sequence (DNA): TGTGCCAGCAGCTTGGGACAGGATGCGAACACCGGGGAGCTGTTTTTT. Translating it yields CASSLGQDANTGELFF.

The V gene is TRBV30, the J gene TRBJ1-2; tentatively, D is TRBD1 (5 bases). Trimming stripped 4 bases from V and 8 bases from J, with 14 bases between. The CDR3 covers 12 residues. Looked up from germline, CDR1 is GTSNPN and CDR2 is SVGIG (reference sequence). The CDR3: CAWIRGSGGYTF. In DNA form, the CDR3 reads TGTGCCTGGATACGGGGGAGTGGGGGCTACACCTTC.

The V gene is TRBV28, the J gene TRBJ2-2; D may be TRBD1 (6 bases). Germline V lookup: CDR1 MDHEN, CDR2 SYDVKM. V was trimmed by 5 bases and J by 5 bases, leaving 15 bases between them. The CDR3 totals 15 residues. The CDR3 spells CASSPTGRRTGELFF. CDR3 DNA: TGTGCCAGCAGTCCTACAGGGAGACGAACCGGGGAGCTGTTTTTT.

The chain combines TRBV24-1 with TRBJ1-2; 8 bases align to TRBD1. The germline V gene encodes CDR1 KGHDR and CDR2 SFDVKD. The CDR3 is 14 amino acids. J was trimmed by 0 bases and V by 11 bases; bases with no gene match: 7. The CDR3 DNA follows: TGTGCCATAGCAGGGGGCGCGACTAACTATGGCTACACCTTC. This gives the protein CAIAGGATNYGYTF.

This clone was recorded once. The chain uses TRBV5-1 and TRBJ2-3, with TRBD2 matching over 16 bases. Germline V gives CDR1 SGHRS, CDR2 YFSETQ. The V gene end was trimmed by 3 bases and the J gene end by 4 bases; junction bases not matched to a gene: 8. The CDR3 runs 18 residues. The CDR3 DNA sequence: TGCGCCAGCAGCTGGGGACTAGCGGGAGGGCCAAGGGCAGATACGCAGTATTTT. This gives the protein CASSWGLAGGPRADTQYF.

This clone was seen just once. The chain joins TRBV2 to TRBJ1-1; D remains ambiguous. This CDR3 contains 14 residues. V gave up 6 bases and J gave up 3 bases, with 14 bases separating them. From germline, CDR1 is SNHLY and CDR2 FYNNEI. DNA of the CDR3: TGTGCCAGCAGGCCCCCGGCTCAATACACTGAAGCTTTCTTT. The encoded protein is CASRPPAQYTEAFF.

The chain uses TRBV18 and TRBJ1-5; TRBD1 agrees at 7 bases. The CDR3 consists of 14 residues. Germline lookup yields CDR1 KGHSH and CDR2 LQKENI. V dropped 5 bases and J dropped 5; count of bases not matched to a gene: 6. CDR3 in DNA: TGTGCCAGCTCAACGTCAGGGGGGGATCAGCCCCAGCATTTT. This gives the protein CASSTSGGDQPQHF.

The CDR3 nucleotides read TGTGCCAGTGGGGGGGCCGGAAATCAGCCCCAGCATTTT. Protein product: CASGGAGNQPQHF. V gene TRBV19 combines with J gene TRBJ1-5; maybe TRBD1 (6 bases). Germline CDR1 reads LNHDA; CDR2 reads SQIVND (reference sequence). V lost 8 bases to trimming and J lost 4 bases, with 12 bases between them. This CDR3 has 13 amino acids.

In its sample, this clone was seen a few times. The chain joins TRBV5-1 to TRBJ1-4; possibly TRBD1 for D (6 bases). Trimming shortened V by 0 bases and J by 8 bases, and 14 bases separated the two germline ends. The CDR3 length is 15 residues. Germline V gene sequence: CDR1 SGHRS, CDR2 YFSETQ. The CDR3 is CASSLDKGVGEKLFF. DNA for the CDR3: TGCGCCAGCAGCTTGGATAAGGGGGTTGGAGAAAAACTGTTTTTT.

The gene calls are TRBV28 and TRBJ1-1, with D tentatively TRBD1 (5 bases). This CDR3 is 11 amino acids long. Germline V CDR1 and CDR2: MDHEN, SYDVKM. Trimming took 8 bases from V and 3 from J, leaving 7 bases between them. CDR3 loop: CASAGYTEAFF. CDR3 sequence (DNA): TGTGCCAGCGCAGGGTACACTGAAGCTTTCTTT.

This clone was seen a few times. The genes are TRBV18 and TRBJ1-2, with 8 bases lining up with TRBD1. Trimming cost V 2 bases and J 5 bases; bases outside gene matches: 7. Germline V lookup: CDR1 KGHSH, CDR2 LQKENI. The CDR3 is 15 residues long. The CDR3 nucleotides are TGTGCCAGCTCACCATCCAGGGGGCAAGAATATGGCTACACCTTC. It codes for CASSPSRGQEYGYTF.

This rearrangement joins TRBV19 to TRBJ1-2, with D perhaps TRBD1 (5 bases). Trimming pared 3 bases from V and 9 bases from J, leaving 11 bases between. Germline CDR1 and CDR2: LNHDA and SQIVND (reference sequence). The CDR3 runs 12 residues. CDR3 sequence reads: CASSMGRGSYTF. CDR3 coding DNA: TGTGCCAGTAGTATGGGGAGGGGCAGCTACACCTTC.

The chain joins TRBV18 to TRBJ2-1; 7 positions match TRBD2. This CDR3 spans 18 amino acids. Trimming removed 1 base from V and 0 bases from J; junction bases left unmatched: 9. Germline CDR1 reads KGHSH; CDR2 reads LQKENI. The CDR3: CASSPRVSRGVSYNEQFF. CDR3 coding DNA: TGTGCCAGCTCACCACGGGTGAGCCGGGGGGTCTCCTACAATGAGCAGTTCTTC.